Shown below are 32 T cell receptor beta chains from a single sample sequenced in a study of OX40 agonist ivuxolimab in advanced cancers. TCRdb's table, derived via immunoSEQ multiplex PCR, lists solely in-frame clones and lacks some. Of approximately 29,000 clones listed, 80% to 85% are singletons. Sequencing used CD4+ or CD8+ T cells sorted from blood, obtained in a trial of the OX40 agonist ivuxolimab. Receptors originate from an adult with an advanced solid tumor such as melanoma, head and neck, liver or kidney cancer.

The chain is built from TRBV19 and TRBJ2-7; possibly TRBD2 for D (6 bases). The germline V gene encodes CDR1 LNHDA and CDR2 SQIVND (reference sequence). The CDR3 totals 16 residues. V was cut by 1 base and J by 2 bases, with 15 bases left in between. As DNA, the CDR3 is TGTGCCAGTAGTATAGGACAAATTTGGGGGGCCTACGAGCAGTACTTC. Residues: CASSIGQIWGAYEQYF. Full variable domain (missing parts from reference TRBV19 and TRBJ2-7): DGGITQSPKYLFRKEGQNVTLSCEQNLNHDAMYWYRQDPGQGLRLIYYSQIVNDFQKGDIAEGYSVSREKKESFPLTVTSAQKNPTAFYLCASSIGQIWGAYEQYFGPGTRLTVT.

The CDR3 DNA follows: TGTGCCAGCAGACCCTTACTAGTAAATGAGCAGTTCTTC. It codes for CASRPLLVNEQFF. V and J are TRBV11-1 and TRBJ2-1; tentative D call: TRBD2 (5 bases). V lost 6 bases, J lost 7 bases, and 13 bases lay in between. CDR3 size: 13 residues. The germline CDR1 and CDR2 sequences are SGHAT and FQDESV (reference sequence).

This clone was counted a few times. CDR3 residues: CASSLDETASNTGELFF. The CDR3 DNA sequence: TGTGCCAGCAGCTTAGACGAGACAGCATCGAACACCGGGGAGCTGTTTTTT. This chain connects TRBV7-2 to TRBJ2-2, with D perhaps matching TRBD1 (5 bases). Germline V gene sequence: CDR1 SGHTA, CDR2 FQGNSA. Trimming removed 1 base from V and 0 bases from J, with 12 bases in between. CDR3 length: 17 amino acids.

This chain links TRBV7-2 with TRBJ2-1; 7 bases map to TRBD2. Germline CDR1 and CDR2: SGHTA and FQGNSA. This CDR3 contains 16 residues. The ends lost 5 bases at V and 5 bases at J; junction bases unmatched: 12. The CDR3 region is CASSPRDYLFNNEQFF. Written as DNA, the CDR3 is TGTGCCAGCAGCCCCCGGGACTACCTCTTTAACAATGAGCAGTTCTTC.

This chain links TRBV7-3 with TRBJ2-1; 7 nucleotides line up with TRBD2. Germline V gene data show CDR1 as SGHTA and CDR2 as FQGTGA. The length of the CDR3 is 17 residues. Trimming cost V 5 bases and J 8 bases; bases outside gene matches: 18. The CDR3 region has the DNA TGTGCCAGCAGCGCAAACGGTCTAGCGGCTTTTGAGCATGAGCAGTTCTTC. The encoded protein is CASSANGLAAFEHEQFF.

The chain joins TRBV9 to TRBJ2-1; 8 bases fit TRBD2. CDR1 SGDLS and CDR2 YYNGEE come from the germline V gene. This CDR3 region has 16 residues. V was pared by 3 bases and J by 5 bases, with 10 bases of the junction left unmatched. This CDR3 is CASSAEGAGVHNEQFF. DNA for the CDR3: TGTGCCAGCAGCGCCGAGGGAGCGGGAGTCCACAATGAGCAGTTCTTC. Combining the CDR3 with reference TRBV9 and TRBJ2-1 gives the whole variable domain DSGVTQTPKHLITATGQRVTLRCSPRSGDLSVYWYQQSLDQGLQFLIQYYNGEERAKGNILERFSAQQFPDLHSELNLSSLELGDSALYFCASSAEGAGVHNEQFFGPGTRLTVL.

V gene TRBV4-1 combines with J gene TRBJ1-6; D gene uncertain. This CDR3 is 17 amino acids long. Germline-derived CDR1 and CDR2 are MGHRA and YSYEKL. Trimming left V 0 bases short and J 0 bases short, with 9 bases between. The chain's CDR3 is CASSQDPTGSYNSPLHF. CDR3 bases: TGCGCCAGCAGCCAAGATCCAACGGGCTCCTATAATTCACCCCTCCACTTT.

The chain carries TRBV14 and TRBJ2-3; D not certain. The CDR3 contains 11 residues. Trimming took 5 bases from V and 6 from J, leaving 6 bases between them. Germline CDR1 SGHDN, CDR2 FVKESK. In nucleotides, the CDR3 is TGTGCCAGCAGCAACTATGATACGCAGTATTTT. It yields the protein CASSNYDTQYF.

The chain carries TRBV9 and TRBJ2-1, with 7 nucleotides matching TRBD1. The CDR3 is 14 amino acids. With 3 bases clipped from V and 8 bases from J, the junction kept 8 bases outside the gene matches. Germline-derived CDR1 and CDR2 are SGDLS and YYNGEE. The CDR3 region is CASSGKGQTHEQFF. The CDR3 DNA is TGTGCCAGCAGCGGAAAGGGACAGACCCATGAGCAGTTCTTC.

CDR3 sequence: CASSLVPGTGFSEQYF. In DNA, the CDR3 is TGTGCCAGCAGCCTTGTCCCCGGGACAGGGTTCTCCGAGCAGTACTTC. The rearrangement uses TRBV27 and TRBJ2-7, with 9 bases fitting TRBD1. This CDR3 has 16 residues. Germline trimming cut 6 bases from V and 6 bases from J; bases unmatched to any gene: 15. Germline V gives CDR1 MNHEY, CDR2 SMNVEV (reference sequence).

Judged by abundance, this clone is medium-sized. The chain links TRBV30 to TRBJ1-1, with no clear D. The CDR3 consists of 11 residues. CDR1 is GTSNPN, CDR2 SVGIG, per germline (reference sequence). V was trimmed by 7 bases and J by 0 bases, leaving 6 bases between them. CDR3 DNA sequence: TGTGCCTCGAGAATGAACACTGAAGCTTTCTTT. Its protein is CASRMNTEAFF.

The chain employs TRBV9 and TRBJ2-7; 11 bases agree with TRBD1. Per the germline V gene, CDR1 is SGDLS and CDR2 is YYNGEE. J gave up 4 bases and V 3 bases, and 6 bases lay outside the gene matches. The CDR3 is 15 residues long. The CDR3 nucleotides read TGTGCCAGCAGCGGCGGAGGACAGGGGGCATACGAGCAGTACTTC. It yields the protein CASSGGGQGAYEQYF.

The gene calls are TRBV9 and TRBJ2-2, with 10 bases lining up with TRBD1. Per germline, CDR1 SGDLS and CDR2 YYNGEE. This CDR3 has 15 residues. V dropped 4 bases and J dropped 4; count of bases not matched to a gene: 4. The CDR3 loop reads CASSPRTGGTGELFF. In DNA, the CDR3 is TGTGCCAGCAGCCCGCGGACAGGGGGCACCGGGGAGCTGTTTTTT.

The chain employs TRBV7-6 and TRBJ1-1, with 7 bases matching TRBD1. The ends lost 1 base at V and 0 bases at J; junction bases unmatched: 2. The CDR3 is 15 amino acids. Germline CDR1 is SGHVS and CDR2 is FNYEAQ. The CDR3: CASSLGTGVNTEAFF. CDR3 DNA: TGTGCCAGCAGCTTAGGGACAGGTGTGAACACTGAAGCTTTCTTT.

V gene TRBV7-9 combines with J gene TRBJ1-2; TRBD1 matches 7 bases. The CDR3 spans 16 residues. Germline V gene data show CDR1 as SEHNR and CDR2 as FQNEAQ (reference sequence). J lost 4 bases, V lost 1 base, and 9 bases had no gene match. This CDR3 reads CASSLGSWGQSYGYTF. The CDR3 DNA follows: TGTGCCAGCAGCTTAGGAAGTTGGGGACAGAGCTATGGCTACACCTTC.

The chain links TRBV25-1 to TRBJ1-6; possibly TRBD1 for D (5 bases). The CDR3 has 13 amino acids. The germline gives CDR1 MGHDK, CDR2 SYGVNS. Trimming removed 3 bases at V and 8 bases at J, with 8 bases between. The CDR3 DNA is TGTGCCAGCAGTGATCAGGGTTATTCACCCCTCCACTTT. It specifies CASSDQGYSPLHF.

The gene calls are TRBV6-5 and TRBJ2-7, with D perhaps TRBD2 (6 bases). Germline V CDR1 and CDR2: MNHEY, SVGAGI. The CDR3 extends over 15 amino acids. The V end lost 2 bases, the J end lost 0 bases, and 11 bases lay between the germline ends. The CDR3 DNA is TGTGCCAGCAGTTACCAGGGACTCAGCTCCTACGAGCAGTACTTC. Encoded protein: CASSYQGLSSYEQYF.

The chain uses TRBV13 and TRBJ2-3; TRBD2 aligns across 7 bases. CDR3 length: 16 residues. V shed 2 bases and J 5 bases; nucleotides not matched to a gene: 10. Germline values: CDR1 PRHDT, CDR2 FYEKMQ (reference sequence). In DNA, the CDR3 is TGTGCCAGCAGCTTACAGCCGAGCGGGGTGGTAGATACGCAGTATTTT. It yields the protein CASSLQPSGVVDTQYF.

The chain combines TRBV25-1 with TRBJ1-2, with 9 bases aligning to TRBD1. Germline V gene data show CDR1 as MGHDK and CDR2 as SYGVNS. The CDR3 sequence is 12 residues long. The J segment lost 7 bases and the V segment lost 8 bases, leaving 5 bases of the junction unmatched. CDR3 amino acids: CASGGQGTGYTF. In DNA form, the CDR3 reads TGTGCCAGCGGAGGACAGGGGACTGGCTACACCTTC.

The J gene is TRBJ1-3, the V gene TRBV5-5, with D perhaps matching TRBD1 (6 bases). The CDR3 is 13 amino acids. Deletions cut 4 bases from V and 3 bases from J, with 8 bases between. Germline loops: CDR1 SGHKS, CDR2 YYEKEE (reference sequence). The CDR3: CASSPGVGNTIYF. The DNA for the CDR3 is TGTGCCAGCAGCCCAGGGGTTGGAAACACCATATATTTT.

The chain combines TRBV11-2 with TRBJ1-1; D not certain. V shed 3 bases and J shed 3 bases, with 14 bases lying between them. The CDR3 runs to 15 residues. Germline CDR1 is SGHAT and CDR2 is FQNNGV. The DNA for the CDR3 is TGTGCCAGCAGCTTCACCGGAATGGGATACACTGAAGCTTTCTTT. Translation: CASSFTGMGYTEAFF.

The chain recombines TRBV19 with TRBJ1-5; D not resolved. CDR1 is LNHDA and CDR2 is SQIVND in the germline V gene (reference sequence). V gave up 6 bases and J gave up 3 bases, with 9 bases separating them. This CDR3 has 13 amino acids. The CDR3 spells CASSEELNQPQHF. The CDR3 DNA follows: TGTGCCAGTAGCGAGGAACTCAATCAGCCCCAGCATTTT.

This clone was seen only a few times. The V call is TRBV5-1, the J call TRBJ2-1; TRBD2 agrees at 8 bases. CDR1 SGHRS and CDR2 YFSETQ come from the germline V gene. The length of the CDR3 is 15 residues. The V gene end was trimmed by 4 bases and the J gene end by 5 bases; junction bases not matched to a gene: 8. In DNA form, the CDR3 reads TGCGCCAGCAGCGGTAGCGGGGTATCAAACAATGAGCAGTTCTTC. The encoded protein is CASSGSGVSNNEQFF.

The chain carries TRBV27 and TRBJ2-7, with a possible D match to TRBD1 (6 bases). The CDR3 loop spans 12 amino acids. Between the trimmed V and J ends, which lost 8 bases and 3 bases, there was a span of 11 bases. The germline CDR1 and CDR2 sequences are MNHEY and SMNVEV (reference sequence). The DNA of the CDR3 is TGTGCCAGCGGGCAGGGGAGCTACGAGCAGTACTTC. Amino acids: CASGQGSYEQYF.

The V and J genes are TRBV11-3 and TRBJ2-1; a possible D gene is TRBD1 (5 bases). Trimming took 4 bases from V and 6 from J, leaving 19 bases between them. CDR3 length: 16 amino acids. CDR1 is SGHNT, CDR2 YENEEA, per germline. The CDR3 DNA reads TGTGCCAGCAGCTCGCGGACACTACCCCCAGCCAATGAGCAGTTCTTC. It translates to CASSSRTLPPANEQFF.

The chain carries TRBV28 and TRBJ2-7; 9 bases fit TRBD1. Germline-derived CDR1 and CDR2 are MDHEN and SYDVKM. Germline trimming cut 5 bases from V and 3 bases from J; bases unmatched to any gene: 5. This CDR3 contains 14 residues. This CDR3 is CASSHRQGDYEQYF. Here the CDR3 DNA reads TGTGCCAGCAGTCACCGACAGGGGGACTACGAGCAGTACTTC. The full variable domain, completed using reference TRBV28 and TRBJ2-7, is DVKVTQSSRYLVKRTGEKVFLECVQDMDHENMFWYRQDPGLGLRLIYFSYDVKMKEKGDIPEGYSVSREKKERFSLILESASTNQTSMYLCASSHRQGDYEQYFGPGTRLTVT.

The chain is built from TRBV6-4 and TRBJ2-1; TRBD2 aligns across 10 bases. In germline, CDR1 is MRHNA, CDR2 SNTAGT. The ends lost 4 bases at V and 10 bases at J; junction bases unmatched: 10. This CDR3 is 15 amino acids long. CDR3 bases: TGTGCCAGCAGTGGAAGACTAGCGGGTGTTGTCGAGCAGTTCTTC. It encodes CASSGRLAGVVEQFF.

The chain uses TRBV6-1 and TRBJ2-1; TRBD2 aligns across 7 bases. In germline, CDR1 is MNHNS, CDR2 SASEGT. Unmatched junction bases numbered 1, after V lost 1 base and J lost 7 bases. This CDR3 spans 13 amino acids. The CDR3 here is CASSEDGGNEQFF. CDR3 sequence (DNA): TGTGCCAGCAGTGAAGACGGGGGGAATGAGCAGTTCTTC.

The gene calls are TRBV6-5 and TRBJ2-7; a weak D match, TRBD2 (5 bases). Trimming left V 0 bases short and J 6 bases short, with 9 bases between. Germline CDR1 MNHEY, CDR2 SVGAGI. This CDR3 region has 13 residues. The CDR3 loop is CASSYSMGSEQYF. The CDR3 DNA reads as TGTGCCAGCAGTTACTCGATGGGGAGCGAGCAGTACTTC.

V is TRBV6-1 and J is TRBJ2-1; TRBD1 agrees at 10 bases. The ends lost 3 bases at V and 6 bases at J; junction bases unmatched: 5. From germline, CDR1 is MNHNS and CDR2 SASEGT. The CDR3 contains 15 residues. The CDR3 is CASSDPGQGFNEQFF. The CDR3 region has the DNA TGTGCCAGCAGTGACCCGGGACAGGGGTTCAATGAGCAGTTCTTC.

The gene calls are TRBV9 and TRBJ1-3; tentatively, D is TRBD1 (5 bases). The CDR3 runs 17 residues. V lost 6 bases and J 3 bases, leaving 22 bases between the germline ends. The germline V gene has CDR1 SGDLS and CDR2 YYNGEE. CDR3 DNA sequence: TGTGCCAGCACGGGAGGTGGGGGGAGAAACAATGGAAACACCATATATTTT. It specifies CASTGGGGRNNGNTIYF.

This clone was recorded once. The J gene is TRBJ1-2, the V gene TRBV25-1; D is ambiguous. Looked up from germline, CDR1 is MGHDK and CDR2 is SYGVNS. The CDR3 runs to 14 residues. Trimming shortened V by 3 bases and J by 5 bases, and 13 bases separated the two germline ends. The CDR3 sequence is CASSERVDRYGYTF. The CDR3 nucleotides read TGTGCCAGCAGTGAGAGGGTGGATAGGTATGGCTACACCTTC.